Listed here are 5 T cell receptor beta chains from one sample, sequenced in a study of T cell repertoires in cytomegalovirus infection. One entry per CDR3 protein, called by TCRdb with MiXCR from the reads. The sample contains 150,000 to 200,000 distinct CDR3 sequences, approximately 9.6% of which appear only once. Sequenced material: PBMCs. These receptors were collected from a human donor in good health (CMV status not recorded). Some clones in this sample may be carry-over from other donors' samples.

The CDR3 DNA is TGTGCCAGCAGTCGGGGGGCTGGGAGAAACATTCAGTACTTC. Translating it yields CASSRGAGRNIQYF. V and J are TRBV12-3 or TRBV12-4 and TRBJ2-4, with a possible D match to TRBD2 (7 bases). The CDR3 is 14 residues long. With 5 bases removed from V and 6 bases from J, the gap between germline ends came to 14 bases.

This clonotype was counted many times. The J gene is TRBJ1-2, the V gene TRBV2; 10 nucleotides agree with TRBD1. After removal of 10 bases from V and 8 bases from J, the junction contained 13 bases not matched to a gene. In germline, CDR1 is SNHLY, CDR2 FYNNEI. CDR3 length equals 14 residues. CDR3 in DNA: TGTGCCATCCTGACCCGGGACAGGGGTGAAGGCTACACCTTC. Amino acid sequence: CAILTRDRGEGYTF.

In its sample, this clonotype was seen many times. CDR3 region: CASSLDPLAVPNQPQHF. In DNA form, the CDR3 reads TGTGCCAGCAGCTTAGACCCCTTGGCAGTGCCCAATCAGCCCCAGCATTTT. The rearrangement uses TRBV7-2 and TRBJ1-5, with D unclear. Between the trimmed V and J ends, which lost 1 base and 3 bases, there was a span of 16 bases. CDR1 SGHTA and CDR2 FQGNSA come from the germline V gene. There are 17 residues in the CDR3.

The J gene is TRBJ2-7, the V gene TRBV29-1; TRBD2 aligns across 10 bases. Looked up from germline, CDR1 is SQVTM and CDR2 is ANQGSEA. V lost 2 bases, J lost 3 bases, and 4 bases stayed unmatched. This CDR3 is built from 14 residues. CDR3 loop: CSVESAGGNYEQYF. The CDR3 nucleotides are TGCAGCGTTGAATCAGCGGGAGGGAACTACGAGCAGTACTTC.

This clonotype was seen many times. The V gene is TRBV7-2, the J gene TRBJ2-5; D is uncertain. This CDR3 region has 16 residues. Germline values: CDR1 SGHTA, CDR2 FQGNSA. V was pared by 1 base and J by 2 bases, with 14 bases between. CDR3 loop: CASSLDAVRRQETQYF. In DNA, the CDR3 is TGTGCCAGCAGCTTAGACGCGGTGCGCCGTCAAGAGACCCAGTACTTC.